The clone carrying this TCR beta chain was seen only a few times. The source of the sample is a study of blood T cell repertoires in COVID-19. Study background: Spain, Italy and the United States supplied samples that represented acute and convalescent COVID-19.

The germline CDR1 and CDR2 sequences are LGHNA and YNFKEQ. The CDR3 spans 13 residues. J was trimmed by 3 bases and V by 6 bases; bases with no gene match: 5. In the source study's methods: Reference gene primers were amplified, and this amplification served to estimate nucleated cell counts. Libraries were prepared by immunoSEQ multiplex PCR; TCRdb keeps only in-frame clonotypes and omits some of them. V and J calls and clone size are given by that table; D and trimming were obtained from the DNA. The sample has 52,000 or so clones, 70% to 90% seen once; the top ten hold 28%. The chain carries TRBV4-2 and TRBJ2-7, with 7 positions matching TRBD2. This receptor was obtained from a human donor in a cohort sampled during active COVID-19. Sequenced sample: peripheral blood. This CDR3 reads CASSRERGYEQYF. The CDR3 DNA follows: TGTGCCAGCAGTCGAGAGCGGGGCTACGAGCAGTACTTC.